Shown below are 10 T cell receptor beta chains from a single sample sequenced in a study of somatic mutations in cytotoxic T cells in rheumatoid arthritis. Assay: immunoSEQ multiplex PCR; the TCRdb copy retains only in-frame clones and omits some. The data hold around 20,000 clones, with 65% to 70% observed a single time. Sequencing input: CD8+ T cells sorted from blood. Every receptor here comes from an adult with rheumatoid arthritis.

The CDR3 is CASSLDGLDSTWANYGYTF. Here the CDR3 DNA reads TGTGCCAGCAGCTTAGATGGTCTGGACAGCACCTGGGCTAACTATGGCTACACCTTC. This chain joins TRBV11-2 and TRBJ1-2, with a possible D match to TRBD1 (6 bases). The CDR3 loop spans 19 amino acids. The V and J ends lost 0 bases and 0 bases respectively, with 20 bases between them. Per the germline V gene, CDR1 is SGHAT and CDR2 is FQNNGV.

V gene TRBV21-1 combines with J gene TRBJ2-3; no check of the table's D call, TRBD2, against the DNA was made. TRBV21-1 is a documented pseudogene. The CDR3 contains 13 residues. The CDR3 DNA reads TGTGCCAGCAGCACCCGACTGGCAGATACGCAGTATTTT. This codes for CASSTRLADTQYF.

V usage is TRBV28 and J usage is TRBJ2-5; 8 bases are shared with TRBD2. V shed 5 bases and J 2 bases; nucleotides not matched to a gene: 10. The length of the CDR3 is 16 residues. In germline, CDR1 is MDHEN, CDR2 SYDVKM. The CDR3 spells CASSPLASGHQETQYF. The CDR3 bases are TGTGCCAGCAGTCCCCTTGCTAGCGGGCATCAAGAGACCCAGTACTTC.

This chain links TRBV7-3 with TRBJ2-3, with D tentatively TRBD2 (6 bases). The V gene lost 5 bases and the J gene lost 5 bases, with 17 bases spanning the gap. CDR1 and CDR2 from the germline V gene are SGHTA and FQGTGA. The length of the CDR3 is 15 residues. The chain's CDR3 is CASSQSGGFGDTQYF. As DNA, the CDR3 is TGTGCCAGCAGCCAGAGCGGAGGGTTCGGAGATACGCAGTATTTT.

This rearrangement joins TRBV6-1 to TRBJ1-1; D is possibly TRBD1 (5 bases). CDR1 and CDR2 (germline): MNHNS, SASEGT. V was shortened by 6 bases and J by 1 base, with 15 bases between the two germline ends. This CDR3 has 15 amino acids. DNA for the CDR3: TGTGCCAGCAGAAGTGACAGACACGGGAACACTGAAGCTTTCTTT. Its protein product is CASRSDRHGNTEAFF.

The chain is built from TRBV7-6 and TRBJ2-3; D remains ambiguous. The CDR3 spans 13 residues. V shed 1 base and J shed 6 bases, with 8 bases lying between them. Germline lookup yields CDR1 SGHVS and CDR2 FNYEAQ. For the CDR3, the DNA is TGTGCCAGCAGCTTAGTGGAGAGCGATACGCAGTATTTT. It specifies CASSLVESDTQYF.

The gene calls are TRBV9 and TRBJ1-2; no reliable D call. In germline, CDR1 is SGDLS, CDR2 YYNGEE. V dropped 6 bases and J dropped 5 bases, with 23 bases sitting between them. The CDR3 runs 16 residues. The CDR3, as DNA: TGTGCCAGCACCCCAGGCATCTCTACACCGGCATATGGCTACACCTTC. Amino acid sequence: CASTPGISTPAYGYTF. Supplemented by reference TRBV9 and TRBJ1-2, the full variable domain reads DSGVTQTPKHLITATGQRVTLRCSPRSGDLSVYWYQQSLDQGLQFLIQYYNGEERAKGNILERFSAQQFPDLHSELNLSSLELGDSALYFCASTPGISTPAYGYTFGSGTRLTVV.

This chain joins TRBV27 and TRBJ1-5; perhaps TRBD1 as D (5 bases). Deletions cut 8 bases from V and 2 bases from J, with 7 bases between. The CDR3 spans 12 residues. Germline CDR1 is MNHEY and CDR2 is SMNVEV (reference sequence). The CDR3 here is CASQGGNQPQHF. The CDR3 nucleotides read TGTGCCAGCCAGGGTGGCAATCAGCCCCAGCATTTT.

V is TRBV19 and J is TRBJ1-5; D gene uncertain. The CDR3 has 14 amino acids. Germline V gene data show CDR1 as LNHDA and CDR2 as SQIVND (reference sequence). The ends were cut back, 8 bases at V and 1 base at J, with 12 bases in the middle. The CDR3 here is CASDPGQSNQPQHF. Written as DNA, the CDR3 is TGTGCCAGTGACCCCGGGCAAAGCAATCAGCCCCAGCATTTT.

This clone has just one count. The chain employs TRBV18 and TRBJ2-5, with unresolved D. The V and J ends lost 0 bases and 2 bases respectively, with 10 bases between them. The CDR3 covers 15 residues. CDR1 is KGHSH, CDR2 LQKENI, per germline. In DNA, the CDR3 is TGTGCCAGCTCACCACCGATCGGCGAACAAGAGACCCAGTACTTC. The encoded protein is CASSPPIGEQETQYF.